This section outlines one T cell receptor beta chain sequence together with its context. Its target is unknown. The data originate from a study of cytomegalovirus exposure and HLA in healthy donors. Study as a whole: Inside one of the first data releases sat around 85 million unique TCRs taken from HLA-typed donors. Overall study findings and caveats: Association of a missense DCLRE1C variant with TCR beta V- and J-gene trimming was reported in a later analysis. Specificity of three CMV-associated chains for CMV antigens was verified in vitro.

The CDR3 extends over 15 amino acids. Unmatched junction bases numbered 14, after V lost 8 bases and J lost 4 bases. Per germline, CDR1 MNHNS and CDR2 SASEGT. It was with 60 Vbeta and 13 Jbeta primers that the PCR ran. Original processing methods: In a later analysis, the count reached 74 million or so unique TCR beta chains, with approximately 11 million shared. Produced via immunoSEQ multiplex PCR; TCRdb's table is partial and in-frame only. For V, J and clone size, that table is used; D and trimming come from the DNA. The sample shows 120,000 or so clones, about three quarters of them seen only once.

The chain combines TRBV6-1 with TRBJ2-7; the match to TRBD1 covers 7 bases. Sequencing was carried out using PBMCs. The receptor was isolated from a female donor in good health and CMV-seronegative. Here the CDR3 DNA reads TGTGCCAGCCACGAGGGGGCAGGGCTCCCTTACGAGCAGTACTTC. Amino acid sequence: CASHEGAGLPYEQYF.